This T cell receptor (beta chain) was documented in a study of sequential checkpoint blockade in melanoma. Study in general: Patients were randomized 1:1 to nivolumab-then-ipilimumab or ipilimumab-then-nivolumab first-line.

Noted treatment: randomized to nivolumab then ipilimumab (arm A) or the reverse (arm B). The CDR3 has 16 amino acids. Germline assignment: CDR1 LNHDA and CDR2 SQIVND (reference sequence). Trimming took 1 base from V and 0 from J; bases not matched to a gene: 5. Repertoires were generated with immunoSEQ multiplex PCR, while TCRdb's copy carries only in-frame clones and drops some. The data show about 28,000 clones, 83% seen once. The clonotype was recovered from a human donor with melanoma. V and J are TRBV19 and TRBJ2-7; 8 bases match TRBD1. Sample: CD8+ T cells sorted from blood (inferred from file names), taken from a patient given nivolumab and ipilimumab in sequence. CDR3 protein: CASSIGVGTGSYEQYF. The CDR3 DNA sequence: TGTGCCAGTAGTATAGGTGTCGGGACAGGCTCCTACGAGCAGTACTTC.